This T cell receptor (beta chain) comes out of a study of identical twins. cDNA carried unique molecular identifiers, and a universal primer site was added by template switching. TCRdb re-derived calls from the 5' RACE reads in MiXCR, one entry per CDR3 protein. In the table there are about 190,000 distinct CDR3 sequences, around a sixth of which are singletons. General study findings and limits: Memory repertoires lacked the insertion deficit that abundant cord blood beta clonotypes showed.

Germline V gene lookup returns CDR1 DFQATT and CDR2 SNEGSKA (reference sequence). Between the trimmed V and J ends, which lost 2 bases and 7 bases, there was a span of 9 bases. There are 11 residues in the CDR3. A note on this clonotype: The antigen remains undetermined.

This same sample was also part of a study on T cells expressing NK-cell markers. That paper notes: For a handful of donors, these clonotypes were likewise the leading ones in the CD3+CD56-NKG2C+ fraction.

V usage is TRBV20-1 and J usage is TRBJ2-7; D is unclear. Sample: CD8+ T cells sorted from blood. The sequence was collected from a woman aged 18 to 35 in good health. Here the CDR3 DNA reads TGCAGTGCTAGACTAGTATGGGAGCAGTACTTC. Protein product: CSARLVWEQYF.